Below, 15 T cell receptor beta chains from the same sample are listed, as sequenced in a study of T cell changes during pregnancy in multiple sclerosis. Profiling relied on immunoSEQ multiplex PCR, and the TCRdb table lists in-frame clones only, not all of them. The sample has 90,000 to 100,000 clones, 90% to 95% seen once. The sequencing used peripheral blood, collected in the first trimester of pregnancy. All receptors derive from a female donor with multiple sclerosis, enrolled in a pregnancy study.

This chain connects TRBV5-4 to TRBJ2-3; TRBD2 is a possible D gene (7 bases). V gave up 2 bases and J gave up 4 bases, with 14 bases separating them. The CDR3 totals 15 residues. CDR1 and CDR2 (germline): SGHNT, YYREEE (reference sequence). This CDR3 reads CASSLIGGPPDTQYF. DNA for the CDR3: TGTGCCAGCAGCTTAATCGGGGGGCCTCCAGATACGCAGTATTTT.

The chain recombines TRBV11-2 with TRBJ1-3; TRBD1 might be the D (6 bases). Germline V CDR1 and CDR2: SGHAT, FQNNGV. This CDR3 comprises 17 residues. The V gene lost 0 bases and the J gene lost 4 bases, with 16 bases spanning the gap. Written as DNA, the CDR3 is TGTGCCAGCAGCTTAGAACGGTGGCAGGGGTACGGAAACACCATATATTTT. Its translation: CASSLERWQGYGNTIYF.

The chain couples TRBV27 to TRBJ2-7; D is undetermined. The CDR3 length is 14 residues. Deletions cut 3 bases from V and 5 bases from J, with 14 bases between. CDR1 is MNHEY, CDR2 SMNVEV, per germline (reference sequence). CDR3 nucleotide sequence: TGTGCCAGCAGTTTGGGTCTGCGGCGGCACGAGCAGTACTTC. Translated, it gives CASSLGLRRHEQYF.

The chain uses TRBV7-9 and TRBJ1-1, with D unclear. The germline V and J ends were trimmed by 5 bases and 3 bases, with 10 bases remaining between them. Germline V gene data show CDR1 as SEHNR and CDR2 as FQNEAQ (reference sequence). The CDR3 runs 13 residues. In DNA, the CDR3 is TGTGCCAGCAGCGCTGGCGGGGACACTGAAGCTTTCTTT. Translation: CASSAGGDTEAFF.

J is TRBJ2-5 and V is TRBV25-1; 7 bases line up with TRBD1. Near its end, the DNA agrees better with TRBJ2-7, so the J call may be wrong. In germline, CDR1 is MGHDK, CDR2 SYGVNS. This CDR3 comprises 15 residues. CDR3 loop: CASSVGLQGTYEQYF. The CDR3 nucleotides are TGTGCCAGCAGTGTGGGGCTACAGGGGACCTACGAGCAGTACTTC.

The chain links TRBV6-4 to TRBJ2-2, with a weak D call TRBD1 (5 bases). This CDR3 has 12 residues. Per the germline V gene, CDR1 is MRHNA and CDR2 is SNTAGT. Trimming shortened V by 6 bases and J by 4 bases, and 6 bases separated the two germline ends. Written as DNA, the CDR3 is TGTGCCAGCAGCCAGGGCACCGGGGAGCTGTTTTTT. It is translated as CASSQGTGELFF.

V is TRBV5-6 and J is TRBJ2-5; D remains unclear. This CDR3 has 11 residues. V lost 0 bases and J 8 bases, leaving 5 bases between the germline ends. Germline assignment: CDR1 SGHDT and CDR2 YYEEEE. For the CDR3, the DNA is TGTGCCAGCAGCTTGGGACTCACCCAGTACTTC. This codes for CASSLGLTQYF.

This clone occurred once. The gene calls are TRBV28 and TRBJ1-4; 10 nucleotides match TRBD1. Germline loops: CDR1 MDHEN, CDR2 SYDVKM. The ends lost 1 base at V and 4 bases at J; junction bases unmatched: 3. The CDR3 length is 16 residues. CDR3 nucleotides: TGTGCCAGCAGTTTATTATGGGACAGGGGTAATGAAAAACTGTTTTTT. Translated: CASSLLWDRGNEKLFF.

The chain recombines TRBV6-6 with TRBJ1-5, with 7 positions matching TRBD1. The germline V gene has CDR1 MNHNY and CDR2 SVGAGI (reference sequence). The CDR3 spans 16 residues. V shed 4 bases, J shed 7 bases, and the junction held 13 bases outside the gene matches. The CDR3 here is CASSLRAGGVDQPQHF. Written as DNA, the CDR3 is TGTGCCAGCAGTTTAAGGGCAGGGGGTGTGGACCAGCCCCAGCATTTT.

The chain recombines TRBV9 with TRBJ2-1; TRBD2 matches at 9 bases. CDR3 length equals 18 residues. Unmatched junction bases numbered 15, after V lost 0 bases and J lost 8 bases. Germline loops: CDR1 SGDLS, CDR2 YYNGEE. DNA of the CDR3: TGTGCCAGCAGCGTAGGGTCCCTTGCGGGGGGGCGGCTGGATGAGCAGTTCTTC. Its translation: CASSVGSLAGGRLDEQFF.

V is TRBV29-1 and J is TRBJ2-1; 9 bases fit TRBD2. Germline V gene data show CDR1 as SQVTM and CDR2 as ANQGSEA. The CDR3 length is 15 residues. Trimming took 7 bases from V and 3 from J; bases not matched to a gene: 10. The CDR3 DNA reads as TGCAGCGGCATTCAACTAGCGGGCCTCTACAATGAGCAGTTCTTC. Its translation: CSGIQLAGLYNEQFF.

In DNA, the CDR3 is TGTGCCAGCAGTTTAACAGGGCTCGGTGGCTACACCTTC. Amino acid sequence: CASSLTGLGGYTF. This chain joins TRBV27 and TRBJ1-2, with a tentative D call TRBD1 (6 bases). Per germline, CDR1 MNHEY and CDR2 SMNVEV (reference sequence). The CDR3 totals 13 residues. V was shortened by 2 bases and J by 7 bases, with 11 bases between the two germline ends.

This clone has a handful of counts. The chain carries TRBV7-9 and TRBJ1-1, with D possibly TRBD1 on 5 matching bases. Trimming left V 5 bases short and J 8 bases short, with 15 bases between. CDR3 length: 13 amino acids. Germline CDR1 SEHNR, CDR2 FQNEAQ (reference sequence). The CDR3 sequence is CASSPTEGLEAFF. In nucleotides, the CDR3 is TGTGCCAGCAGCCCAACAGAGGGACTAGAAGCTTTCTTT.

The CDR3 coding sequence is TGTGCCAGCAGTTACTCATCAGGGGTTAACTATGGCTACACCTTC. Protein: CASSYSSGVNYGYTF. The genes are TRBV6-5 and TRBJ1-2, with D tentatively TRBD1 (6 bases). Between the trimmed V and J ends, which lost 0 bases and 1 base, there was a span of 9 bases. The germline CDR1 and CDR2 sequences are MNHEY and SVGAGI. The CDR3 consists of 15 residues.

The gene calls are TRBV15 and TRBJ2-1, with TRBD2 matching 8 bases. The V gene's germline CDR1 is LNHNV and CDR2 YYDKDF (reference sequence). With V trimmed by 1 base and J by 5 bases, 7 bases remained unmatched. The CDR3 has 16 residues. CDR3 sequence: CATSRAGTRPHNEQFF. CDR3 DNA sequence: TGTGCCACCAGCAGAGCCGGGACTAGACCTCACAATGAGCAGTTCTTC. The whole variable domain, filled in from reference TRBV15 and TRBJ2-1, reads DAMVIQNPRYQVTQFGKPVTLSCSQTLNHNVMYWYQQKSSQAPKLLFHYYDKDFNNEADTPDNFQSRRPNTSFCFLDIRSPGLGDTAMYLCATSRAGTRPHNEQFFGPGTRLTVL.